This T cell receptor beta chain was found in a study of cytomegalovirus exposure and HLA in healthy donors. It was with 60 Vbeta and 13 Jbeta primers that the PCR ran. Sequencing used immunoSEQ multiplex PCR; TCRdb keeps in-frame clones, though not all of them. The sample consists of 150,000 to 200,000 clones, roughly 80% of them appearing once. Germline V gene data show CDR1 as SGHTA and CDR2 as FQGNSA. Trimming took 6 bases from V and 7 from J, leaving 21 bases between them. CDR3 length: 15 amino acids. The sequenced material came from PBMCs. The source of this sequence is a woman between 18 and 29 years old in good health and CMV-seronegative. J is TRBJ2-5 and V is TRBV7-2, with TRBD2 as a possible D gene (5 bases). CDR3 protein: CASRPMPGLAGTQYF. The CDR3 DNA sequence: TGTGCCAGCAGACCCATGCCGGGCCTGGCGGGGACCCAGTACTTC.